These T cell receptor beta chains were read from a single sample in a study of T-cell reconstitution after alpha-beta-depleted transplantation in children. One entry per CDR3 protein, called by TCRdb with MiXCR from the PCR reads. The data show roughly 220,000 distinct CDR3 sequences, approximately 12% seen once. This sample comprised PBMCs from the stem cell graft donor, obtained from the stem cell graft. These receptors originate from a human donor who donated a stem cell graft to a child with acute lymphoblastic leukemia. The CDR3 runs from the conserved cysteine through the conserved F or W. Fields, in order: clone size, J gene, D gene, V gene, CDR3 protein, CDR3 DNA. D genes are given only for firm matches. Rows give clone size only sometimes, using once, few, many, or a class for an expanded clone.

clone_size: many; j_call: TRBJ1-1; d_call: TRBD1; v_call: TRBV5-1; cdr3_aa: CASSTDRGGTEAFF; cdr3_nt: TGCGCCAGCAGCACCGACAGGGGTGGGACTGAAGCTTTCTTT
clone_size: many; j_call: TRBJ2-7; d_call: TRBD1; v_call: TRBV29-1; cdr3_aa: CSVPGQGLYEQYF; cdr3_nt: TGCAGCGTTCCGGGACAGGGTCTCTACGAGCAGTACTTC
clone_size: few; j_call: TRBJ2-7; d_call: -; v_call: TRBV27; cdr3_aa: CASSSTGKTPYEQYF; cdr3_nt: TGTGCCAGCAGTTCCACAGGGAAAACCCCCTACGAGCAGTACTTC
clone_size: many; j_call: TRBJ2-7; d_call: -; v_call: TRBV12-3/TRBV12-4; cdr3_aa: CASSLSRYEQYF; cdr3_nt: TGTGCCAGCAGTTTATCGAGGTACGAGCAGTACTTC
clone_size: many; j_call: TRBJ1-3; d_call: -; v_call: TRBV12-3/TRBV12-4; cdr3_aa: CAGNLGGYGNTIYF; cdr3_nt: TGTGCCGGAAACCTAGGAGGTTATGGAAACACCATATATTTT
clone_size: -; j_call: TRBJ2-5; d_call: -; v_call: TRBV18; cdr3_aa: CASSAPQETQYF; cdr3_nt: TGTGCCAGCTCAGCCCCCCAAGAGACCCAGTACTTC
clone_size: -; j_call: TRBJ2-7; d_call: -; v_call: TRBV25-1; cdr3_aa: CATSRWQGDYEQYF; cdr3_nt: TGTGCCACTTCTAGGTGGCAGGGCGACTACGAGCAGTACTTC
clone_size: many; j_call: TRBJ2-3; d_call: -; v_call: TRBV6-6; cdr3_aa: CASRLRPTDTQYF; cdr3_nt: TGTGCCAGCAGACTGCGTCCCACAGATACGCAGTATTTT
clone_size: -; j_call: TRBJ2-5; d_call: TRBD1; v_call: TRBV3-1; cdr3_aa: CASSLFEGAGETQYF; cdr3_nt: TGTGCCAGCAGCCTTTTCGAGGGGGCCGGAGAGACCCAGTACTTC
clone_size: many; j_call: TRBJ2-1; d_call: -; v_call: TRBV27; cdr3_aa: CASSSPGSKQFF; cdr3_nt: TGTGCCAGCAGCTCCCCCGGGAGTAAGCAGTTCTTC
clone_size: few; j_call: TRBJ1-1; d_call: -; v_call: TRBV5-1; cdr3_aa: CASSLGPPWDTEAFF; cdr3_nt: TGCGCCAGCAGCTTAGGGCCTCCCTGGGACACTGAAGCTTTCTTT
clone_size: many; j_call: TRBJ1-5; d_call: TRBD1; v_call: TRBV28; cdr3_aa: CASRPITGAYQPQHF; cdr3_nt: TGTGCCAGCAGACCAATTACAGGGGCCTATCAGCCCCAGCATTTT
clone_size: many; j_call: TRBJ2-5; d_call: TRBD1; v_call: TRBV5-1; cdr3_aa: CASSLAGQRKETQYF; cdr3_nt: TGCGCCAGCAGCTTGGCGGGACAGAGAAAAGAGACCCAGTACTTC
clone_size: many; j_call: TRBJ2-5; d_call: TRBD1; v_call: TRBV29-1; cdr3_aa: CSVGKQGAQYF; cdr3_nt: TGCAGCGTGGGGAAACAGGGGGCCCAGTACTTC
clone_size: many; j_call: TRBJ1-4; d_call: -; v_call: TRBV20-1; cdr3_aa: CSARAGSHEKLFF; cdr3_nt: TGCAGTGCTAGGGCCGGAAGCCATGAAAAACTGTTTTTT
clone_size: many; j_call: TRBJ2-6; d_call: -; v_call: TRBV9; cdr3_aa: CASSVETGGANVLTF; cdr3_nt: TGTGCCAGCAGCGTAGAAACAGGGGGGGCCAACGTCCTGACTTTC
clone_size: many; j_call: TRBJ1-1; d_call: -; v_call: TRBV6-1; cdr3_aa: CASSEWSVNTEAFF; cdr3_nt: TGTGCCAGCAGTGAATGGTCGGTGAACACTGAAGCTTTCTTT
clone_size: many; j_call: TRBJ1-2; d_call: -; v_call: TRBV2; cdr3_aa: CASSARLSGTSYGYTF; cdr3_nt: TGTGCCAGCAGTGCCCGACTCTCAGGGACCTCCTATGGCTACACCTTC
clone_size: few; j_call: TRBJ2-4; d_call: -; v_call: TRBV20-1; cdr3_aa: CSAFKGENSQYF; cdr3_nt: TGCAGTGCTTTTAAAGGGGAAAACAGTCAGTACTTC
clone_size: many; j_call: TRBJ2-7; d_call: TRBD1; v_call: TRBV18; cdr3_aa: CASSPRDRTSYEQYF; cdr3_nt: TGTGCCAGCTCACCACGGGACAGAACTTCCTACGAGCAGTACTTC
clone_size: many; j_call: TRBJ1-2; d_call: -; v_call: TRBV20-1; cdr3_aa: CSARERGYTF; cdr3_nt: TGCAGTGCTAGGGAGCGTGGCTACACCTTC
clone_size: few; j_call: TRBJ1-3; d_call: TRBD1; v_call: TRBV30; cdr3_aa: CAWRRGPGNTIYF; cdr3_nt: TGTGCCTGGAGGAGGGGGCCGGGGAACACCATATATTTT
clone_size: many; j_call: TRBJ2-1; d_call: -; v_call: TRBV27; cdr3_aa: CASATPARVDNEQFF; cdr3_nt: TGTGCCAGCGCAACCCCCGCCAGGGTTGACAATGAGCAGTTCTTC
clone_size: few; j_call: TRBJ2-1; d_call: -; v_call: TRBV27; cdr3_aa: CASSFFMRGDEQFF; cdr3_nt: TGTGCCAGCAGTTTCTTTATGAGGGGGGATGAGCAGTTCTTC
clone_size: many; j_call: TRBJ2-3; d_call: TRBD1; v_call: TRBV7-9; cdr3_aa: CASSGTGFTDTQYF; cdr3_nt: TGTGCCAGCAGCGGGACAGGGTTTACAGATACGCAGTATTTT
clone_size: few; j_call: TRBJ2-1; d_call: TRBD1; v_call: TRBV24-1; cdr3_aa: CATSDLPLGDRYNEQFF; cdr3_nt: TGTGCCACCAGTGATTTACCTCTCGGGGACAGGTACAATGAGCAGTTCTTC
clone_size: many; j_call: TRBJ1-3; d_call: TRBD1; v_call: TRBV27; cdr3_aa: CASSPRDRESGNTIYF; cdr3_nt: TGTGCCAGCAGTCCGCGGGACAGGGAATCTGGAAACACCATATATTTT
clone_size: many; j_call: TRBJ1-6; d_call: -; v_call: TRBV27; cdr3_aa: CASSYGTYNSPLHF; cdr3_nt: TGTGCCAGCAGTTACGGGACCTATAATTCACCCCTCCACTTT
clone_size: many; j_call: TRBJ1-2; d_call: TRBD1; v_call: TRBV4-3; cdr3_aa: CASSQGTGARYGYTF; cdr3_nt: TGCGCCAGCAGCCAAGGCACAGGGGCCCGCTATGGCTACACCTTC